This TCR beta chain was captured in a study of blood T cell repertoires in COVID-19. Overall study context: The origin of the acute and convalescent COVID-19 samples was the United States, Italy and Spain. PBMCs, B-cell-depleted T cells, or T cells were the source of the cDNA or gDNA that made up the material.

Per germline, CDR1 SGHTA and CDR2 FQGNSA. With 1 base removed from V and 6 bases from J, the gap between germline ends came to 11 bases. This CDR3 spans 14 amino acids. Original methodology: Researchers report that nucleated cell counts were estimated from reference gene primer amplification. The data were produced by immunoSEQ multiplex PCR, yet TCRdb's version contains in-frame clones alone and is incomplete. V, J and clone size were drawn from that table, and D and trimming were deduced from the DNA. The sample consists of 180,000 or so clones, approximately 90% of them appearing once. The sequence came from a woman aged 45 to 65 with acute or convalescent COVID-19. Material for sequencing was peripheral blood. This chain uses TRBV7-2 with TRBJ2-3; D gene uncertain. CDR3 bases: TGTGCCAGCAGCTTAGGTAATTCTCCCGATACGCAGTATTTT. Translating gives CASSLGNSPDTQYF.